What follows describes a single TCR beta chain. Its antigen is unidentified. This record comes from a study of neoadjuvant nivolumab and ipilimumab in lung cancer. Findings and caveats of the study: Pretherapy blood TCR richness correlated positively with resected tumor richness.

This CDR3 comprises 13 residues. CDR1 is MNHEY, CDR2 SMNVEV, per germline (reference sequence). Trimming took off 3 bases at V and 4 bases at J, with 10 bases between the two ends. Generated by immunoSEQ multiplex PCR, the TCRdb table keeps only in-frame clones and is missing some. In the table there are tens of thousands of clones, roughly 80% of which are singletons. The source material was peripheral blood, sampled before neoadjuvant nivolumab, alone or with ipilimumab. This TCR derives from an adult with non-small cell lung cancer. The V gene is TRBV27, the J gene TRBJ2-7; weak D call: TRBD1 (5 bases). CDR3 nucleotides: TGTGCCAGCAGTTTCCATCAGGGTTACGAGCAGTACTTC. This sequence encodes CASSFHQGYEQYF.